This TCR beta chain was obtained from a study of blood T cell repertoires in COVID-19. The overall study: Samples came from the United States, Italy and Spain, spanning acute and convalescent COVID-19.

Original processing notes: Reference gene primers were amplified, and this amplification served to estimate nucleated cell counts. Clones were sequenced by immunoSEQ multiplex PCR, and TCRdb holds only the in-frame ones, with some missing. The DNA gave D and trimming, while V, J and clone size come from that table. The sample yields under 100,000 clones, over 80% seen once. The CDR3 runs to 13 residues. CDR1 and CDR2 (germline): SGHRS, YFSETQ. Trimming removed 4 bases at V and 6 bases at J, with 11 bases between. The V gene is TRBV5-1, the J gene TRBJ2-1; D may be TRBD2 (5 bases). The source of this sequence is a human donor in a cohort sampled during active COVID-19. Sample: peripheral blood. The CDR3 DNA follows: TGCGCCAGCAGCACCGGCGGAGGCAATGAGCAGTTCTTC. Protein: CASSTGGGNEQFF.